This entry features one T cell receptor (beta chain) sequence. The data were produced by immunoSEQ multiplex PCR, yet TCRdb's version contains in-frame clones alone and is incomplete. The top ten hold roughly a tenth of the sample, which has 70,000 or so clones, around 90% seen once. The entry originates in a study of blood T cell repertoires in COVID-19. Study-level background: The United States, Italy and Spain provided the acute and convalescent COVID-19 samples.

CDR3 length: 17 residues. J was trimmed by 8 bases and V by 1 base; bases with no gene match: 10. Per the germline V gene, CDR1 is KGHDR and CDR2 is SFDVKD. This receptor was identified in a human donor in a cohort sampled during active COVID-19. Sequenced input: peripheral blood. The chain carries TRBV24-1 and TRBJ1-2, with 12 bases aligning to TRBD1. The CDR3 bases are TGTGCCACCAGTGATTTTTTATGGGACAGGGGGCGCGGAGGCTACACCTTC. Translating gives CATSDFLWDRGRGGYTF.